Presented here are 30 T cell receptor beta chains from one specimen sequenced in a study of long-term antiretroviral therapy in people with HIV. A v3.0 immunoSEQ assay was performed at survey level. Data came from immunoSEQ multiplex PCR; TCRdb stores just in-frame clones and leaves some out. The data contain about 28,000 clones, roughly 90% of them singletons. The specimen was unsorted PBMCs, collected 0.5 years after starting antiretroviral therapy. These receptors came from a woman aged 18 to 35 with HIV.

The chain links TRBV7-3 to TRBJ1-2; D ambiguous. Germline CDR1 and CDR2: SGHTA and FQGTGA. The CDR3 extends over 13 amino acids. Trimming removed 4 bases at V and 4 bases at J, with 10 bases between. The CDR3 is CASSSRVGYGYTF. As DNA, the CDR3 is TGTGCCAGCAGCTCTCGGGTCGGCTATGGCTACACCTTC.

V and J are TRBV11-2 and TRBJ2-1; possibly TRBD1 or TRBD2 for D (7 bases each). Germline V gives CDR1 SGHAT, CDR2 FQNNGV. V lost 6 bases to trimming and J lost 16 bases, with 22 bases between them. This CDR3 comprises 13 residues. CDR3 nucleotide sequence: TGTGCCAGCAGGCAAACGGGGGGAGGGGGCGGCTTCTTC. It translates to CASRQTGGGGGFF.

The V gene is TRBV27, the J gene TRBJ1-1; no definite D call. Trimming cost V 5 bases and J 3 bases, with 7 bases left between them. Germline V gene sequence: CDR1 MNHEY, CDR2 SMNVEV (reference sequence). The CDR3 contains 12 residues. DNA of the CDR3: TGTGCCAGCAGTCACTCCCACACTGAAGCTTTCTTT. It is translated as CASSHSHTEAFF.

This chain joins TRBV6-5 and TRBJ2-3; 9 bases agree with TRBD1. In germline, CDR1 is MNHEY, CDR2 SVGAGI. The CDR3 sequence is 16 residues long. V lost 2 bases to trimming and J lost 4 bases; unmatched junction nucleotides: 7. CDR3 nucleotides: TGTGCCAGCAGTTACAGAACAGGGGGCAATGCAGATACGCAGTATTTT. Translation gives CASSYRTGGNADTQYF.

The genes are TRBV2 and TRBJ2-2, with TRBD2 identical over 10 bases. Per germline, CDR1 SNHLY and CDR2 FYNNEI. Trimming removed 7 bases from V and 1 base from J; junction bases left unmatched: 3. This CDR3 is built from 15 residues. CDR3 in DNA: TGTGCCAGCACCCGGACTAGCGGGAACACCGGGGAGCTGTTTTTT. It specifies CASTRTSGNTGELFF.

This clone occurred once. The chain combines TRBV10-3 with TRBJ1-3, with 8 bases that match TRBD1. CDR1 and CDR2 from the germline V gene are ENHRY and SYGVKD. Trimming at V came to 2 bases and at J to 3 bases, leaving 3 bases not matched to a gene. This CDR3 contains 15 residues. DNA of the CDR3: TGTGCCATCAGTGAGGCGACAGGGGTTGGAAACACCATATATTTT. Translation gives CAISEATGVGNTIYF.

This chain links TRBV28 with TRBJ1-5; no clear D. Germline loops: CDR1 MDHEN, CDR2 SYDVKM. This CDR3 comprises 15 residues. Trimming shortened V by 3 bases and J by 6 bases, and 15 bases separated the two germline ends. The DNA for the CDR3 is TGTGCCAGCAGTTTGGCCAGGTACTTAGCTCAGCCCCAGCATTTT. Translating it yields CASSLARYLAQPQHF.

The rearrangement links TRBV15 to TRBJ2-2; possibly TRBD1 for D (6 bases). The CDR3 has 15 residues. Germline values: CDR1 LNHNV, CDR2 YYDKDF (reference sequence). Trimming shortened V by 0 bases and J by 3 bases, and 8 bases separated the two germline ends. Here the CDR3 reads CATSREGADTGELFF. CDR3 DNA: TGTGCCACCAGCAGAGAGGGGGCCGACACCGGGGAGCTGTTTTTT.

This clone was picked up one time. The V and J genes are TRBV18 and TRBJ1-1; no clear D. This CDR3 is built from 11 residues. The V and J ends lost 2 bases and 7 bases respectively, with 5 bases between them. CDR1 is KGHSH and CDR2 is LQKENI in the germline V gene. In DNA form, the CDR3 reads TGTGCCAGCTCACCAAAAAATGAAGCTTTCTTT. Amino acid sequence: CASSPKNEAFF.

This chain connects TRBV5-4 to TRBJ2-7; D remains ambiguous. From germline, CDR1 is SGHNT and CDR2 YYREEE (reference sequence). The V end lost 4 bases, the J end lost 4 bases, and 9 bases lay between the germline ends. This CDR3 spans 12 amino acids. The CDR3: CASSLRSYEQYF. CDR3 DNA sequence: TGTGCCAGCAGCCTGCGATCGTACGAGCAGTACTTC.

This sequence joins TRBV7-2 and TRBJ2-3; 10 bases are shared with TRBD2. Trimming cost V 5 bases and J 3 bases; bases outside gene matches: 5. This CDR3 contains 15 residues. Looked up from germline, CDR1 is SGHTA and CDR2 is FQGNSA. CDR3 bases: TGTGCCAGCAGCGCTAGCGGGAGTACAACAGATACGCAGTATTTT. This codes for CASSASGSTTDTQYF.

The chain joins TRBV7-9 to TRBJ2-6; D possibly matches TRBD1 or TRBD2 (5 bases each). CDR3 length: 15 amino acids. Germline-derived CDR1 and CDR2 are SEHNR and FQNEAQ (reference sequence). V shed 5 bases and J shed 4 bases, with 12 bases lying between them. As DNA, the CDR3 is TGTGCCAGCAGCCCCCCAGGGAGAGGGGCCAACGTCCTGACTTTC. Protein product: CASSPPGRGANVLTF.

The CDR3 nucleotides read TGTGCCAGCAGCTTGGGACACGGCTACACCTTC. The encoded protein is CASSLGHGYTF. The gene calls are TRBV5-6 and TRBJ1-2, with unresolved D. This CDR3 is 11 amino acids long. Germline loops: CDR1 SGHDT, CDR2 YYEEEE. The V gene lost 0 bases and the J gene lost 8 bases, with 5 bases spanning the gap.

This chain connects TRBV2 to TRBJ2-7, with D possibly called TRBD1 or TRBD2 (7 bases each). Looked up from germline, CDR1 is SNHLY and CDR2 is FYNNEI. The CDR3 length is 13 residues. V dropped 6 bases and J dropped 4 bases, with 13 bases sitting between them. Written as DNA, the CDR3 is TGTGCCAGCAGAGGGAGGGGGCAATACGAGCAGTACTTC. This encodes CASRGRGQYEQYF.

The chain couples TRBV27 to TRBJ1-1; D unresolved. Germline V gene sequence: CDR1 MNHEY, CDR2 SMNVEV (reference sequence). The germline V and J ends were trimmed by 7 bases and 6 bases, with 9 bases remaining between them. The CDR3 is 11 residues long. CDR3 coding DNA: TGTGCCAGCACCGCGGGCGCTGAAGCTTTCTTT. Translating gives CASTAGAEAFF.

This clone was observed once. This chain connects TRBV7-9 to TRBJ2-7; 12 bases align to TRBD1. CDR1 and CDR2 from the germline V gene are SEHNR and FQNEAQ (reference sequence). V lost 4 bases, J lost 3 bases, and 13 bases stayed unmatched. The CDR3 runs 18 residues. In DNA, the CDR3 is TGTGCCAGCAGCTCCAGGTCGGGACAGGGGGCTTCTAACTACGAGCAGTACTTC. Residues: CASSSRSGQGASNYEQYF.

The V call is TRBV19, the J call TRBJ2-5; the D gene is possibly TRBD2 (6 bases). The V end lost 3 bases, the J end lost 5 bases, and 10 bases lay between the germline ends. The length of the CDR3 is 13 residues. Germline V gives CDR1 LNHDA, CDR2 SQIVND (reference sequence). This CDR3 is CASSINLAETQYF. The CDR3 bases are TGTGCCAGTAGTATCAATCTAGCGGAGACCCAGTACTTC.

The J gene is TRBJ2-1, the V gene TRBV29-1; TRBD1 aligns across 7 bases. V dropped 7 bases and J dropped 2; count of bases not matched to a gene: 2. This CDR3 is built from 12 residues. The germline CDR1 and CDR2 sequences are SQVTM and ANQGSEA. This CDR3 reads CSGGTAYNEQFF. The CDR3 DNA reads as TGCAGCGGGGGGACAGCCTACAATGAGCAGTTCTTC.

The V and J genes are TRBV2 and TRBJ1-4; D unresolved. Looked up from germline, CDR1 is SNHLY and CDR2 is FYNNEI. The CDR3 contains 17 residues. The germline V and J ends were trimmed by 4 bases and 3 bases, with 18 bases remaining between them. In DNA, the CDR3 is TGTGCCAGCAGTGGCCATCAGAGGGTTCGTTCTAATGAAAAACTGTTTTTT. Residues: CASSGHQRVRSNEKLFF.

V is TRBV7-9 and J is TRBJ1-5; D perhaps matches TRBD1 (5 bases). This CDR3 comprises 14 residues. Germline CDR1 SEHNR, CDR2 FQNEAQ (reference sequence). V was shortened by 1 base and J by 4 bases, with 8 bases between the two germline ends. In nucleotides, the CDR3 is TGTGCCAGCAGCTTAGGCAGGGCAAATCAGCCCCAGCATTTT. It encodes CASSLGRANQPQHF.

Only one count was recorded for this clone. J is TRBJ1-2 and V is TRBV11-2; no clear D gene. This CDR3 spans 13 amino acids. Trimming took 5 bases from V and 5 from J, leaving 12 bases between them. Per germline, CDR1 SGHAT and CDR2 FQNNGV. The CDR3 reads CASSPEPRYGYTF. In nucleotides, the CDR3 is TGTGCCAGCAGCCCCGAACCGAGATATGGCTACACCTTC.

The chain recombines TRBV28 with TRBJ1-3; TRBD1 is a possible D gene (5 bases). V shed 1 base and J shed 9 bases, with 13 bases lying between them. This CDR3 comprises 14 residues. Germline-derived CDR1 and CDR2 are MDHEN and SYDVKM. CDR3 in amino acids: CASSLFQGSATIYF. CDR3 coding DNA: TGTGCCAGCAGTTTATTTCAGGGAAGTGCCACCATATATTTT.

The chain links TRBV11-3 to TRBJ2-5, with 10 bases matching TRBD1. The last part of the DNA fits TRBJ2-7 better; the J call may be wrong. This CDR3 region has 20 residues. CDR1 and CDR2 (germline): SGHNT, YENEEA. CDR3 coding DNA: TGTGCCAGCAGCCAAGGAGGCGCGAAAGGGGACAGGGGCCTCTCCTACGAGCAGTACTTC. It codes for CASSQGGAKGDRGLSYEQYF.

The chain carries TRBV27 and TRBJ2-7, with 10 bases lining up with TRBD1. V was pared by 6 bases and J by 6 bases, with 11 bases of the junction left unmatched. This CDR3 is built from 15 residues. The germline V gene encodes CDR1 MNHEY and CDR2 SMNVEV (reference sequence). CDR3 sequence reads: CASSRAGGQGREQYF. CDR3 DNA: TGTGCCAGCAGCCGAGCAGGGGGACAGGGGCGCGAGCAGTACTTC.

This clone appeared a single time. The chain has TRBV7-2 and TRBJ1-3, with 7 bases lining up with TRBD1. Germline V gene sequence: CDR1 SGHTA, CDR2 FQGNSA. This CDR3 has 17 residues. With 1 base clipped from V and 0 bases from J, the junction kept 6 bases outside the gene matches. CDR3 sequence: CASSLEGGPSSGNTIYF. As DNA, the CDR3 is TGTGCCAGCAGCTTAGAAGGGGGCCCGAGCTCTGGAAACACCATATATTTT.

This chain uses TRBV27 with TRBJ2-2, with TRBD2 matching over 7 bases. The CDR3 covers 16 residues. The germline gives CDR1 MNHEY, CDR2 SMNVEV (reference sequence). V gave up 3 bases and J gave up 4 bases; unmatched junction bases: 8. The CDR3 DNA reads TGTGCCAGCAGTTTCCCCGGGGGGACGGGCACCGGGGAGCTGTTTTTT. Amino acids: CASSFPGGTGTGELFF.

This chain links TRBV5-1 with TRBJ1-5; tentatively, D is TRBD1 (6 bases). The length of the CDR3 is 16 residues. Germline loops: CDR1 SGHRS, CDR2 YFSETQ. The V gene lost 4 bases and the J gene lost 2 bases, with 16 bases spanning the gap. The CDR3 here is CASSLAGAEGNQPQHF. The CDR3 DNA sequence: TGCGCCAGCAGCCTGGCGGGGGCCGAGGGCAATCAGCCCCAGCATTTT.

The chain has TRBV6-5 and TRBJ1-5, with unresolved D. The V end lost 4 bases, the J end lost 3 bases, and 13 bases lay between the germline ends. CDR3 length: 15 residues. Germline V gene data show CDR1 as MNHEY and CDR2 as SVGAGI. The CDR3 spells CASSWSRANNQPQHF. The CDR3 DNA sequence: TGTGCCAGCAGTTGGTCACGGGCGAACAATCAGCCCCAGCATTTT.

This rearrangement joins TRBV5-4 to TRBJ2-6; D is possibly TRBD1 (5 bases). The CDR3 loop spans 15 amino acids. Per the germline V gene, CDR1 is SGHNT and CDR2 is YYREEE (reference sequence). V lost 3 bases to trimming and J lost 0 bases, with 7 bases between them. CDR3 in DNA: TGTGCCAGCAGCTCACAGGCCTCTGGGGCCAACGTCCTGACTTTC. Translated, it gives CASSSQASGANVLTF.

This chain uses TRBV15 with TRBJ2-1; a weak D match, TRBD1 (6 bases). The germline V gene has CDR1 LNHNV and CDR2 YYDKDF (reference sequence). Trimming removed 2 bases from V and 5 bases from J, with 25 bases in between. The CDR3 runs 19 residues. This CDR3 reads CATSRSDPTGPYDHNEQFF. CDR3 DNA: TGTGCCACCAGCAGATCGGATCCAACAGGGCCCTACGACCACAATGAGCAGTTCTTC.